One and the same sample provided the 3 T cell receptor beta chains below, sequenced in a study of shared clonotypes between healthy human individuals. CD45RO-negative, CCR7-positively selected cells formed the naive CD8 fraction, excluding terminally differentiated effector memory CD45RA+ cells. Using immunoSEQ multiplex PCR, the repertoire was profiled, and TCRdb retains in-frame clones only, with some absent. The repertoire holds around 1.9 million clones, with just over 90% as singletons. The specimen sequenced was naive CD8+ T cells from PBMCs. The receptor set was obtained from a young man in good health. Some clones in this sample may be carry-over from other donors' samples.

The chain couples TRBV27 to TRBJ1-5; D might be TRBD1 (6 bases). Trimming stripped 5 bases from V and 4 bases from J, with 24 bases between. Germline V gene sequence: CDR1 MNHEY, CDR2 SMNVEV (reference sequence). The CDR3 runs to 18 residues. This CDR3 reads CASSPLGIRGRINQPQHF. CDR3 in DNA: TGTGCCAGCAGTCCCCTGGGTATCAGGGGCCGCATAAATCAGCCCCAGCATTTT.

The gene calls are TRBV4-3 and TRBJ1-1, with D tentatively TRBD1 (5 bases). V lost 0 bases and J lost 7, with 18 bases in between. Germline-derived CDR1 and CDR2 are LGHNA and YSLEER. The CDR3 has 16 residues. CDR3 region: CASSQDGGGAANEAFF. CDR3 in DNA: TGCGCCAGCAGCCAAGACGGGGGAGGGGCGGCGAATGAAGCTTTCTTT.

The chain joins TRBV7-8 to TRBJ2-3, with 16 bases lining up with TRBD2. The CDR3 has 18 amino acids. CDR1 is SGHVS and CDR2 is FQNEAQ in the germline V gene. V lost 5 bases to trimming and J lost 0 bases; unmatched junction nucleotides: 5. The CDR3 region has the DNA TGTGCCAGCAGCGCGGGACTAGCGGGAGGGCTTAGCACAGATACGCAGTATTTT. Protein sequence: CASSAGLAGGLSTDTQYF.